The 18 T cell receptor beta chains listed next were all sequenced from one sample in a study of STAT5B mutations in CD4+ large granular lymphocyte leukemia. TCRdb's table, derived via immunoSEQ multiplex PCR, lists solely in-frame clones and lacks some. The table shows approximately 31,000 clones, with around three quarters occurring only once. The sequencing sample was made of CD4+ T cells from blood buffy coats. All receptors come from a human donor in good health.

The rearrangement joins TRBV7-9 to TRBJ2-3; 9 bases are shared with TRBD1. CDR3 length: 17 residues. Losses at the gene ends were 1 base for V and 6 bases for J; bases not matched to a gene: 11. Germline CDR1 is SEHNR and CDR2 is FQNEAQ (reference sequence). In nucleotides, the CDR3 is TGTGCCAGCAGCTTAGGCCAGGGACAGGGACTAATGGATACGCAGTATTTT. Translating it yields CASSLGQGQGLMDTQYF.

This chain connects TRBV19 to TRBJ1-5, with 8 bases that match TRBD1. The junction had 9 bases not matched to a gene; V was cut back by 5 bases and J by 9 bases. This CDR3 contains 14 residues. CDR1 and CDR2 from the germline V gene are LNHDA and SQIVND (reference sequence). Here the CDR3 DNA reads TGTGCCAGTAGTCCGGGACAGGTTGCAATGCCCCAGCATTTT. Protein: CASSPGQVAMPQHF. Full variable domain (outside the CDR3, taken from reference TRBV19 and TRBJ1-5): DGGITQSPKYLFRKEGQNVTLSCEQNLNHDAMYWYRQDPGQGLRLIYYSQIVNDFQKGDIAEGYSVSREKKESFPLTVTSAQKNPTAFYLCASSPGQVAMPQHFGDGTRLSIL.

The chain recombines TRBV4-1 with TRBJ2-7; possible D gene TRBD2, 7 bases. The V end lost 3 bases, the J end lost 5 bases, and 20 bases lay between the germline ends. The CDR3 loop spans 16 amino acids. Germline V gene sequence: CDR1 MGHRA, CDR2 YSYEKL. CDR3: CASSQDEYRGAHEQYF. DNA of the CDR3: TGCGCCAGCAGCCAGGACGAGTATCGGGGGGCCCACGAGCAGTACTTC.

This clone was detected only a few times. V usage is TRBV4-1 and J usage is TRBJ2-2; possibly TRBD1 or TRBD2 for D (5 bases each). From germline, CDR1 is MGHRA and CDR2 YSYEKL. V was shortened by 10 bases and J by 1 base, with 16 bases between the two germline ends. The CDR3 length is 15 residues. CDR3 in DNA: TGCGCCACTCTCCCGGGACCCAGGAACACCGGGGAGCTGTTTTTT. Its translation: CATLPGPRNTGELFF.

J is TRBJ1-2 and V is TRBV4-3, with D maybe TRBD1 (5 bases). Germline CDR1 LGHNA, CDR2 YSLEER. The CDR3 has 16 residues. The V end was cut by 1 base, the J end by 6 bases, with 18 bases between. In nucleotides, the CDR3 is TGCGCCAGCAGCCAAGGGGGCCAGGGAGTATCCAATGGCTACACCTTC. It encodes CASSQGGQGVSNGYTF.

This sequence joins TRBV18 and TRBJ2-7; 9 bases match TRBD1. Per germline, CDR1 KGHSH and CDR2 LQKENI. This CDR3 is built from 15 residues. Trimming cost V 5 bases and J 3 bases; bases outside gene matches: 8. The DNA of the CDR3 is TGTGCCAGCTCAGCCCCGGGACAGGGCGTCTACGAGCAGTACTTC. It is translated as CASSAPGQGVYEQYF.

The V gene is TRBV7-8, the J gene TRBJ2-1; 7 positions agree with TRBD2. This CDR3 is 15 amino acids long. In germline, CDR1 is SGHVS, CDR2 FQNEAQ. The V gene end was trimmed by 1 base and the J gene end by 0 bases; junction bases not matched to a gene: 0. The CDR3 nucleotides are TGTGCCAGCAGCTTAGGGGGGGGCTCCTACAATGAGCAGTTCTTC. Translated, it gives CASSLGGGSYNEQFF.

This chain connects TRBV4-2 to TRBJ2-5; TRBD2 might be the D (6 bases). Looked up from germline, CDR1 is LGHNA and CDR2 is YNFKEQ. The CDR3 extends over 13 amino acids. Trimming shortened V by 2 bases and J by 3 bases, and 7 bases separated the two germline ends. CDR3 sequence: CASSQWGEETQYF. The CDR3 DNA follows: TGTGCCAGCAGCCAATGGGGGGAAGAGACCCAGTACTTC.

V usage is TRBV7-6 and J usage is TRBJ1-5; 7 bases line up with TRBD1. Germline trimming cut 5 bases from V and 7 bases from J; bases unmatched to any gene: 14. This CDR3 is built from 16 residues. Germline assignment: CDR1 SGHVS and CDR2 FNYEAQ. CDR3 sequence: CASSPLPTGSGQPQHF. The CDR3 DNA reads TGTGCCAGCAGCCCCCTCCCGACAGGGAGTGGACAGCCCCAGCATTTT.

The V call is TRBV11-2, the J call TRBJ2-5, with 7 bases that match TRBD1. Germline V lookup: CDR1 SGHAT, CDR2 FQNNGV. Germline trimming cut 8 bases from V and 1 base from J; bases unmatched to any gene: 16. The CDR3 loop spans 17 amino acids. This chain's CDR3 is CASCPAGTAPTQETQYF. DNA for the CDR3: TGTGCCAGCTGCCCGGCAGGGACAGCGCCTACCCAAGAGACCCAGTACTTC. The full variable domain, with the rest looked up from reference TRBV11-2 and TRBJ2-5, is EAGVAQSPRYKIIEKRQSVAFWCNPISGHATLYWYQQILGQGPKLLIQFQNNGVVDDSQLPKDRFSAERLKGVDSTLKIQPAKLEDSAVYLCASCPAGTAPTQETQYFGPGTRLLVL.

This chain joins TRBV5-6 and TRBJ1-6; the D gene is possibly TRBD1 (6 bases). The CDR3 runs 14 residues. The germline V gene has CDR1 SGHDT and CDR2 YYEEEE. The V and J ends lost 6 bases and 4 bases respectively, with 11 bases between them. CDR3 DNA sequence: TGTGCCAGCACCAGGACAGCATATAATTCACCCCTCCACTTT. It specifies CASTRTAYNSPLHF.

This rearrangement joins TRBV7-2 to TRBJ2-1; 8 bases align to TRBD2. Germline V gives CDR1 SGHTA, CDR2 FQGNSA. The J segment lost 8 bases and the V segment lost 5 bases, leaving 11 bases of the junction unmatched. This CDR3 contains 15 residues. Here the CDR3 reads CASSPSGGQGYEQFF. For the CDR3, the DNA is TGTGCCAGCAGCCCCAGCGGGGGTCAGGGCTATGAGCAGTTCTTC.

J is TRBJ1-5 and V is TRBV2; a weak D match, TRBD1 (6 bases). The CDR3 totals 13 residues. The V and J ends lost 5 bases and 7 bases respectively, with 12 bases between them. Germline V gene sequence: CDR1 SNHLY, CDR2 FYNNEI. CDR3 in amino acids: CASSQQGGQPQHF. CDR3 DNA: TGTGCCAGCAGTCAACAGGGAGGACAGCCCCAGCATTTT.

This chain's CDR3 is CASSPKRETQYF. In nucleotides, the CDR3 is TGTGCCAGCAGCCCCAAACGAGAGACCCAGTACTTC. The chain joins TRBV7-2 to TRBJ2-5; D is undetermined. Trimming took 5 bases from V and 4 from J, leaving 8 bases between them. This CDR3 spans 12 amino acids. Germline V gene lookup returns CDR1 SGHTA and CDR2 FQGNSA.

The chain recombines TRBV19 with TRBJ2-1; no clear D gene. Germline values: CDR1 LNHDA, CDR2 SQIVND (reference sequence). The CDR3 length is 13 residues. The V end lost 3 bases, the J end lost 5 bases, and 8 bases lay between the germline ends. The CDR3 DNA is TGTGCCAGTAGTATCCTTTTGGACAATGAGCAGTTCTTC. It translates to CASSILLDNEQFF.

The chain combines TRBV5-6 with TRBJ2-3; a weak D match, TRBD2 (5 bases). Germline V CDR1 and CDR2: SGHDT, YYEEEE. V shed 3 bases and J shed 1 base, with 24 bases lying between them. The CDR3 covers 19 residues. In nucleotides, the CDR3 is TGTGCCAGCAGCTCGATCGGCGGAGTGGGGTTGAGGGGCACAGATACGCAGTATTTT. Its translation: CASSSIGGVGLRGTDTQYF.

This clone was detected once. V usage is TRBV2 and J usage is TRBJ1-2, with D possibly TRBD1 on 5 matching bases. This CDR3 contains 12 residues. V lost 8 bases, J lost 7 bases, and 14 bases lay in between. CDR1 and CDR2 from the germline V gene are SNHLY and FYNNEI. The chain's CDR3 is CASVRGRGGYTF. Here the CDR3 DNA reads TGTGCCAGCGTCCGTGGGAGGGGTGGCTACACCTTC.

J is TRBJ1-1 and V is TRBV29-1; D not certain. Germline CDR1 and CDR2: SQVTM and ANQGSEA. Between the trimmed V and J ends, which lost 4 bases and 7 bases, there was a span of 13 bases. The CDR3 loop spans 12 amino acids. The CDR3 bases are TGCAGCGTTGGGGAGGGAGAGGGTGAAGCTTTCTTT. Translated: CSVGEGEGEAFF.